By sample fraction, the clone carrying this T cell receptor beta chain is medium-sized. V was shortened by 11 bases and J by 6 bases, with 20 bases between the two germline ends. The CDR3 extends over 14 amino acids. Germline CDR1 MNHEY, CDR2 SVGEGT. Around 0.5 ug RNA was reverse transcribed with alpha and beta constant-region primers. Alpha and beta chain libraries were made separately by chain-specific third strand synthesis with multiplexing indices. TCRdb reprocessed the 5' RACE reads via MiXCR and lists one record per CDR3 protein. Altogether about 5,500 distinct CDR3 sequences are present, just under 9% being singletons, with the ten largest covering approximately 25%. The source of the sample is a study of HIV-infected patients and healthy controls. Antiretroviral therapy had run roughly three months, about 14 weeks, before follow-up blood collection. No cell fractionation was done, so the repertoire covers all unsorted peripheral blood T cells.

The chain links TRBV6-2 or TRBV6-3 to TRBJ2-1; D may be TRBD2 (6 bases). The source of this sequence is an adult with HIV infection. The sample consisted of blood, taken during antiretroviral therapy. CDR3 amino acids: CAVSEGDGSNEQFF. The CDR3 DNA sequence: TGTGCCGTCAGCGAAGGGGACGGGAGCAATGAGCAGTTCTTC.